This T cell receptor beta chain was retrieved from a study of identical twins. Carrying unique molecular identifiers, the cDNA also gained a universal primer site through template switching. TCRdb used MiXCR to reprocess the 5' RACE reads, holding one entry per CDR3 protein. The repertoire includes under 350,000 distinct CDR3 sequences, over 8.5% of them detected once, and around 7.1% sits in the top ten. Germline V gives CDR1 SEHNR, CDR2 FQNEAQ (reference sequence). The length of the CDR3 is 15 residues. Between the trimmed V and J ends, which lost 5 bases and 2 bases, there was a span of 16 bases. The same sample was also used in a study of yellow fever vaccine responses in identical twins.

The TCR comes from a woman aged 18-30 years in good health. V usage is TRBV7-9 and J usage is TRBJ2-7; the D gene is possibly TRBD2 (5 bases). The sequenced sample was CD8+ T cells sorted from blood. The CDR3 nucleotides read TGTGCCAGCAGCCACAGCACAAACGGGGCCTACGAGCAGTACTTC. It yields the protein CASSHSTNGAYEQYF. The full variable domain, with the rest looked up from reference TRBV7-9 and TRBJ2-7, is DTGVSQNPRHKITKRGQNVTFRCDPISEHNRLYWYRQTLGQGPEFLTYFQNEAQLEKSRLLSDRFSAERPKGSFSTLEIQRTEQGDSAMYLCASSHSTNGAYEQYFGPGTRLTVT.